This T cell receptor (beta chain) was recorded in a study of cytomegalovirus exposure and HLA in healthy donors. V lost 6 bases to trimming and J lost 8 bases, with 29 bases between them. This CDR3 has 17 amino acids. Germline CDR1 reads SGHTS; CDR2 reads YDEGEE. Healthy bone marrow donors made up the cohort. This PCR relied on a set of 60 Vbeta primers and 13 Jbeta primers. This table comes from immunoSEQ multiplex PCR, and its TCRdb copy is limited to in-frame clones, with some not included. The table records 150,000 to 200,000 clones, more than 65% of them present only once. Only one count was recorded for this clone.

The sequence was obtained from a woman aged 25-40 years in good health and CMV-seropositive. The V and J genes are TRBV5-8 and TRBJ1-2; TRBD1 might be the D (5 bases). The sequenced material came from PBMCs. CDR3 DNA sequence: TGTGCCAGCAACTCCCCCGGCCCAATGGGCAGGGATGGGGGCTACACCTTC. Encoded protein: CASNSPGPMGRDGGYTF.